The 32 T cell receptor beta chains reported below all come from one sample, sequenced in a study of T-cell memory formation after mild COVID-19. In TCRdb, the 5' RACE reads were re-called with MiXCR into one record per CDR3 protein. This sample has about 180,000 distinct CDR3 sequences, with about 18% found just once. The specimen was PBMCs or a T cell subset sorted from them (not recorded which). The source of these receptors is a young man who had mild COVID-19 (a few samples of this study predate the infection). Cell type and time point are not known.

This chain joins TRBV2 and TRBJ1-1; D unresolved. V lost 8 bases, J lost 1 base, and 11 bases lay in between. The CDR3 extends over 13 amino acids. Germline-derived CDR1 and CDR2 are SNHLY and FYNNEI. The CDR3 nucleotides are TGTGCCAGCGGGCAACAGCCGAACACTGAAGCTTTCTTT. Its translation: CASGQQPNTEAFF.

This clonotype turned up a few times. V gene TRBV6-5 combines with J gene TRBJ2-1; D may match TRBD1 or TRBD2 (5 bases each). CDR3 length: 15 amino acids. With 3 bases removed from V and 0 bases from J, the gap between germline ends came to 9 bases. Per the germline V gene, CDR1 is MNHEY and CDR2 is SVGAGI. The CDR3 DNA is TGTGCCAGCAGTTATTCAGGGAGCTCCTACAATGAGCAGTTCTTC. Amino acid sequence: CASSYSGSSYNEQFF.

J is TRBJ2-3 and V is TRBV2; possibly TRBD1 or TRBD2 for D (6 bases each). Deletions cut 8 bases from V and 3 bases from J, with 12 bases between. This CDR3 is built from 13 residues. The germline gives CDR1 SNHLY, CDR2 FYNNEI. The DNA for the CDR3 is TGTGCCAGCCGGGGGCCGGGGACAGATACGCAGTATTTT. Residues: CASRGPGTDTQYF.

The V and J genes are TRBV21-1 and TRBJ2-7. TRBV21-1 is designated a pseudogene. This CDR3 is 14 amino acids long. The CDR3 here is CASSNPAAPYEQYV. The CDR3 bases are TGTGCCAGCAGCAATCCGGCAGCCCCCTACGAGCAGTACGTC.

The chain uses TRBV7-6 and TRBJ1-6; perhaps TRBD1 as D (5 bases). Trimming removed 5 bases at V and 8 bases at J, with 10 bases between. CDR3 length: 13 amino acids. CDR1 is SGHVS, CDR2 FNYEAQ, per germline. The CDR3 protein is CASSLARDSPLHF. The CDR3 DNA reads as TGTGCCAGCAGCCTGGCCAGGGATTCACCCCTCCACTTT.

This chain joins TRBV18 and TRBJ1-1; TRBD1 is a possible D gene (5 bases). Looked up from germline, CDR1 is KGHSH and CDR2 is LQKENI. Trimming took off 3 bases at V and 3 bases at J, with 11 bases between the two ends. There are 14 residues in the CDR3. CDR3 loop: CASSPGTQDTEAFF. CDR3 nucleotides: TGTGCCAGCTCACCGGGGACCCAAGACACTGAAGCTTTCTTT.

The V call is TRBV9, the J call TRBJ1-2; 7 nucleotides agree with TRBD1. Germline loops: CDR1 SGDLS, CDR2 YYNGEE. The J segment lost 0 bases and the V segment lost 0 bases, leaving 11 bases of the junction unmatched. The CDR3 has 18 residues. The CDR3 region has the DNA TGTGCCAGCAGCGTAGTACAGGGGTGGACTTCAGCTAACTATGGCTACACCTTC. This gives the protein CASSVVQGWTSANYGYTF.

This clonotype occurred a few times. The chain couples TRBV6-5 to TRBJ2-3; 7 nucleotides align to TRBD1. The germline gives CDR1 MNHEY, CDR2 SVGAGI. The CDR3 extends over 15 amino acids. The V gene end was trimmed by 6 bases and the J gene end by 5 bases; junction bases not matched to a gene: 11. The CDR3 loop reads CASSYTGVNKDTQYF. DNA of the CDR3: TGTGCCAGCAGCTACACAGGGGTGAACAAAGATACGCAGTATTTT.

This clonotype was counted only a few times. The J gene is TRBJ1-6, the V gene TRBV20-1; the D gene is possibly TRBD1 (5 bases). The germline gives CDR1 DFQATT, CDR2 SNEGSKA (reference sequence). This CDR3 has 13 residues. The ends were cut back, 5 bases at V and 13 bases at J, with 18 bases in the middle. The DNA of the CDR3 is TGCAGTGCTTCCGGGACTGCCGAGGCGCCCCTCCACTTT. It translates to CSASGTAEAPLHF.

This clonotype was counted a few times. The chain carries TRBV5-1 and TRBJ2-7; 13 positions match TRBD2. The germline CDR1 and CDR2 sequences are SGHRS and YFSETQ. The junction had 8 bases not matched to a gene; V was cut back by 4 bases and J by 7 bases. The CDR3 loop spans 15 amino acids. CDR3 amino acids: CASSGRLAGGEEQYF. Here the CDR3 DNA reads TGCGCCAGCAGCGGGCGACTAGCGGGGGGTGAAGAGCAGTACTTC.

The chain combines TRBV12-3 or TRBV12-4 with TRBJ2-5; TRBD2 is a possible D gene (5 bases). CDR3 length equals 11 residues. V lost 10 bases and J lost 4, with 10 bases in between. The CDR3, as DNA: TGTGCCACCGGACTCGGAGAGACCCAGTACTTC. As protein: CATGLGETQYF.

This clonotype was counted between two and nine times. The V gene is TRBV7-2, the J gene TRBJ2-2; D unclear. CDR1 and CDR2 (germline): SGHTA, FQGNSA. V lost 6 bases and J lost 9, with 8 bases in between. This CDR3 is built from 11 residues. CDR3 loop: CASSTPWELFF. CDR3 in DNA: TGTGCCAGCAGTACACCGTGGGAGCTGTTTTTT.

The chain has TRBV29-1 and TRBJ2-3; TRBD1 matches at 10 bases. The trim removed 3 bases at V and 3 bases at J, leaving 3 bases unmatched. The CDR3 extends over 14 amino acids. Germline-derived CDR1 and CDR2 are SQVTM and ANQGSEA. This chain's CDR3 is CSVEDRGLTDTQYF. CDR3 nucleotides: TGCAGCGTTGAGGACAGGGGGTTAACAGATACGCAGTATTTT.

This clonotype came up a few times. The gene calls are TRBV9 and TRBJ1-2; D unresolved. The V gene's germline CDR1 is SGDLS and CDR2 YYNGEE. V dropped 0 bases and J dropped 8 bases, with 8 bases sitting between them. CDR3 length: 12 amino acids. This CDR3 reads CASSVGLGGYTF. In nucleotides, the CDR3 is TGTGCCAGCAGCGTAGGTCTGGGCGGCTACACCTTC. Together with reference TRBV9 and TRBJ1-2, the CDR3 gives the full variable domain: DSGVTQTPKHLITATGQRVTLRCSPRSGDLSVYWYQQSLDQGLQFLIQYYNGEERAKGNILERFSAQQFPDLHSELNLSSLELGDSALYFCASSVGLGGYTFGSGTRLTVV.

The table lists this clonotype with many counts. The CDR3 loop reads CASSRRDTQYF. CDR3 nucleotide sequence: TGTGCCAGCAGCCGTAGAGATACGCAGTATTTT. This chain joins TRBV7-2 and TRBJ2-3; D not certain. V was shortened by 5 bases and J by 5 bases, with 5 bases between the two germline ends. The CDR3 extends over 11 amino acids. CDR1 and CDR2 from the germline V gene are SGHTA and FQGNSA.

The chain is built from TRBV7-2 and TRBJ2-3; 8 bases are a match to TRBD2. The length of the CDR3 is 15 residues. CDR1 and CDR2 from the germline V gene are SGHTA and FQGNSA. Unmatched junction bases numbered 9, after V lost 5 bases and J lost 5 bases. This chain's CDR3 is CASSGQRGGKDTQYF. The CDR3 coding sequence is TGTGCCAGCAGCGGTCAACGGGGGGGGAAAGATACGCAGTATTTT. The whole variable domain, filled in from reference TRBV7-2 and TRBJ2-3, reads GAGVSQSPSNKVTEKGKDVELRCDPISGHTALYWYRQSLGQGLEFLIYFQGNSAPDKSGLPSDRFSAERTGGSVSTLTIQRTQQEDSAVYLCASSGQRGGKDTQYFGPGTRLTVL.

The CDR3 spells CASSLYSQANTGELFF. The CDR3 DNA reads as TGTGCCAGCAGTCTTTATTCGCAGGCGAACACCGGGGAGCTGTTTTTT. The chain uses TRBV9 and TRBJ2-2; D gene uncertain. The CDR3 sequence is 16 residues long. V was pared by 5 bases and J by 0 bases, with 14 bases between. The V gene's germline CDR1 is SGDLS and CDR2 YYNGEE.

This clonotype was counted at least ten times. The chain has TRBV5-1 and TRBJ2-5; TRBD2 matches 13 bases. With V trimmed by 3 bases and J by 8 bases, 16 bases remained unmatched. CDR1 and CDR2 from the germline V gene are SGHRS and YFSETQ. This CDR3 spans 18 amino acids. CDR3 residues: CASSWRTSGGPTGETQYF. The CDR3 coding sequence is TGCGCCAGCAGCTGGAGGACTAGCGGGGGACCCACGGGGGAAACCCAGTACTTC.

This clonotype appeared a few times. The chain is built from TRBV10-3 and TRBJ2-5; D is perhaps TRBD1 (6 bases). CDR3 length equals 13 residues. Germline CDR1 and CDR2: ENHRY and SYGVKD. V lost 6 bases, J lost 3 bases, and 11 bases lay in between. The CDR3 region has the DNA TGTGCCATCAGGAAACAGGGTGAAGAGACCCAGTACTTC. Residues: CAIRKQGEETQYF.

This clonotype was counted between two and nine times. The chain couples TRBV7-2 to TRBJ2-1, with D possibly matching TRBD2 (7 bases). The ends were cut back, 0 bases at V and 7 bases at J, with 13 bases in the middle. Germline V CDR1 and CDR2: SGHTA, FQGNSA. The CDR3 runs 15 residues. Here the CDR3 reads CASSLAQGRGNEQFF. In DNA, the CDR3 is TGTGCCAGCAGCTTAGCTCAGGGGCGGGGGAATGAGCAGTTCTTC.

This clonotype was detected a few times. The chain joins TRBV14 to TRBJ2-2; D remains ambiguous. CDR1 is SGHDN, CDR2 FVKESK, per germline. The V end lost 0 bases, the J end lost 1 base, and 9 bases lay between the germline ends. This CDR3 is built from 16 residues. The CDR3, as DNA: TGTGCCAGCAGCCAAGAACGGTGGGGGAACACCGGGGAGCTGTTTTTT. It yields the protein CASSQERWGNTGELFF.

The V gene is TRBV7-2, the J gene TRBJ1-1; weak D call: TRBD1 (5 bases). Germline V gene lookup returns CDR1 SGHTA and CDR2 FQGNSA. This CDR3 is built from 15 residues. The V end was cut by 2 bases, the J end by 3 bases, with 13 bases between. CDR3 in DNA: TGTGCCAGCAGCTTATTCCTAGGGGCGGACACTGAAGCTTTCTTT. This sequence encodes CASSLFLGADTEAFF.

This clonotype showed up just a few times. The chain links TRBV4-2 to TRBJ1-1, with 10 bases fitting TRBD1. The CDR3 length is 16 residues. The junction had 9 bases not matched to a gene; V was cut back by 4 bases and J by 4 bases. CDR1 is LGHNA, CDR2 YNFKEQ, per germline. CDR3: CASSPGTGVGGTEAFF. The CDR3, as DNA: TGTGCCAGCAGCCCCGGGACAGGGGTCGGCGGCACTGAAGCTTTCTTT.

Only a few counts were recorded for this clonotype. The V call is TRBV5-1, the J call TRBJ2-6; D is undetermined. In germline, CDR1 is SGHRS, CDR2 YFSETQ. V dropped 4 bases and J dropped 0 bases, with 11 bases sitting between them. The CDR3 totals 16 residues. In DNA form, the CDR3 reads TGCGCCAGCAGCCTACCTACAAGCTCTGGGGCCAACGTCCTGACTTTC. This sequence encodes CASSLPTSSGANVLTF.

The V and J genes are TRBV12-3 or TRBV12-4 and TRBJ2-7; 9 nucleotides line up with TRBD1. V lost 3 bases to trimming and J lost 10 bases; unmatched junction nucleotides: 4. The CDR3 length is 12 residues. This CDR3 reads CASSFTGGAQYF. CDR3 sequence (DNA): TGTGCCAGCAGTTTTACAGGGGGCGCACAGTACTTC.

This clonotype was seen a few times. This sequence joins TRBV7-2 and TRBJ2-5, with TRBD2 identical over 10 bases. V dropped 2 bases and J dropped 5; count of bases not matched to a gene: 8. The CDR3 is 16 residues long. The V gene's germline CDR1 is SGHTA and CDR2 FQGNSA. The CDR3 loop is CASSLNKRGGLETQYF. CDR3 coding DNA: TGTGCCAGCAGCTTAAATAAGCGGGGGGGCCTTGAGACCCAGTACTTC.

The table lists this clonotype with many counts. The rearrangement joins TRBV5-1 to TRBJ2-3; D uncertain. Germline loops: CDR1 SGHRS, CDR2 YFSETQ. V gave up 0 bases and J gave up 2 bases, with 7 bases separating them. The CDR3 has 14 amino acids. The CDR3 loop reads CASSLGLPTDTQYF. The CDR3 region has the DNA TGCGCCAGCAGCTTGGGTCTGCCCACAGATACGCAGTATTTT.

This clonotype was seen only a few times. The chain has TRBV18 and TRBJ1-1; no clear D gene. Germline CDR1 is KGHSH and CDR2 is LQKENI. V shed 9 bases and J shed 0 bases, with 8 bases lying between them. The CDR3 covers 12 residues. CDR3 nucleotide sequence: TGTGCCAGTAAGGAGCTGAACACTGAAGCTTTCTTT. Protein product: CASKELNTEAFF.

This clonotype was found a few times. CDR3 nucleotide sequence: TGTGCCAGCAGTGAAAGCGGGGCGGGAGAGACCCAGTACTTC. Protein product: CASSESGAGETQYF. The chain is built from TRBV2 and TRBJ2-5; TRBD2 aligns across 7 bases. CDR1 and CDR2 from the germline V gene are SNHLY and FYNNEI. The CDR3 covers 14 residues. V dropped 2 bases and J dropped 4; count of bases not matched to a gene: 4.

The chain has TRBV20-1 and TRBJ2-1; TRBD1 matches 7 bases. Germline V gene data show CDR1 as DFQATT and CDR2 as SNEGSKA (reference sequence). The CDR3 is 16 residues long. V gave up 0 bases and J gave up 4 bases; unmatched junction bases: 9. Written as DNA, the CDR3 is TGCAGTGCTAGAGAGCAAACAGGGGAGTGGTACAATGAGCAGTTCTTC. This codes for CSAREQTGEWYNEQFF.

This chain connects TRBV29-1 to TRBJ1-2, with TRBD1 matching over 7 bases. The CDR3 is 12 amino acids. The V and J ends lost 6 bases and 8 bases, in that order; junction bases with no gene match: 9. The germline gives CDR1 SQVTM, CDR2 ANQGSEA. CDR3 nucleotide sequence: TGCAGCGTCGGACAGGAGTTCTTCGGCTACACCTTC. It translates to CSVGQEFFGYTF.

The chain couples TRBV29-1 to TRBJ2-7; D perhaps matches TRBD1 (6 bases). Between the trimmed V and J ends, which lost 5 bases and 3 bases, there was a span of 8 bases. The CDR3 sequence is 11 residues long. CDR1 and CDR2 (germline): SQVTM, ANQGSEA. The CDR3 DNA reads as TGCAGCGTTCAACAGGGCTACGAGCAGTACTTC. It specifies CSVQQGYEQYF.